The sequence of this TCR beta chain was determined in a study of beta chain features in type 1 diabetes (dated by TCRdb to between 2018 and 2020). A note on the overall study: Mean age, gender distribution, total cell number and subset yield were not different between patients and healthy donors. Across all samples, fewer than 130 million sorted cells were examined, and cell number per subset correlated strongly with RNA yield. In the study, TCRB repertoires of sorted circulating CD4+ T cell subsets from recently diagnosed type 1 diabetes patients were compared with those of matched healthy donors. Regulatory and stem cell-like memory subsets were obtained from only 8 patients and roughly eight healthy donors, while naive and central memory subsets were obtained from all 30 or so donors. Overall results and qualifications from the work: Only small numbers of individuals were included in the HLA sub-analyses, which left unresolved whether HLA type had any influence on TCRB rearrangement. PCR may preferentially amplify shorter templates, but because patient and control samples were amplified and corrected together, any resulting skew would affect both groups equally. Type 1 diabetes patients showed a moderate but significant shortening of TCRB CDR3 length in all four CD4+ subsets. Patients with type 1 diabetes made fewer insertions and deleted more nucleotides at VDJ recombination sites, implying thymic rearrangement abnormalities. Naive, central memory and regulatory TCRB repertoires appeared to be more alike among patients than among healthy donors. Because cDNA was sequenced instead of genomic DNA, activated cells with high expression could be over-represented, although the groups did not differ in activation or CD3 levels.

Each donor gave one peripheral blood draw, around 0.12 L on average, collected into heparinised tubes. A BD FACSAria II was used to sort naive, central memory, regulatory and stem cell-like memory CD4+ T cells with a panel that included CD45RO, CCR7, CD25, CD127, CD95 and CD27. Every sorted population had a purity above 95%. PBMCs were isolated immediately by Lymphoprep density gradient centrifugation and stained directly without culture. So that batch effects would be minimized, each experiment stained and sorted samples in pairs, pairing one healthy donor with one patient. The table lists this clone with many counts. The antigen it binds to is not known. Base qualities were left out, and no much larger clone turns up one base away. The entire amount of isolated RNA was reverse transcribed using the High Capacity cDNA Reverse Transcription Kit, so the sequenced TCRB transcripts were expressed ones. Deep immunoSEQ sequencing was applied to naive, central memory and regulatory T cell samples, giving an average of roughly 3.3 million total reads per sample. After sorted cells were lysed in RLT buffer, RNA was extracted with DNase-treated RNeasy Micro or Mini kits, with the choice depending on cell number. Each cell subset was processed separately to prevent cross-contamination, with patient and healthy donor samples processed together. The immunoSEQ multiplex PCR was used to amplify TCRB sequences from cDNA, yielding 87-bp fragments that span the CDR3 region. Amplicons were sequenced on the Illumina HiSeq platform. The source study handled its data this way. Synthetic template baselines were used to correct PCR bias computationally, reads within Hamming distance 2 were collapsed, and singletons that could not be merged were discarded. By aligning reads against IMGT, V, D and J genes, CDR3 length, and insertions or deletions at six rearrangement sites were assigned. Within each subset, clonotype counts were normalized to the number of sorted cells before true diversity and Gini coefficients were calculated with the tcR R package. The overlap coefficient, calculated on TCRB nucleotide sequences, was used to measure repertoire sharing. The table was pulled from immuneACCESS by TCRdb, which kept in-frame rearrangements only. Such tables lose some clones; where checked, under half of the loss comes from unresolved V genes, and the rest has no known cause. V and J calls and clone size follow that table, whereas D and trimming were derived from the DNA. The sample table shows 310,000 or so clones, and 7.5% to 9% are seen once. The ten largest clones add up to 0.44% of the sample.

According to the germline V gene, CDR1 reads MGHDK and CDR2 reads SYGVNS. V gives up 4 bases and J gives up 0 bases, and the segment between their germline ends measures 16 bases. From its cysteine to its phenylalanine, the CDR3 spans 18 amino acids. The read is trimmed to its CDR3 DNA, 54 bases read in frame from base 1. The sample taken for sequencing was central memory CD4+ T cells from blood. The rearranged chain carries TRBV25-1 and TRBJ2-6, with TRBD1 as a weak D call on 6 bases. This TCR was sampled from a woman between 18 and 29 years old in good health. The DNA reads TGTGCCAGCAGTGCGACGACAGGTTACCTCTCTGGGGCCAACGTCCTGACTTTC. Translated, it reads CASSATTGYLSGANVLTF.